Below, 9 T cell receptor beta chains from the same sample are listed, as sequenced in a study of TIL therapy for anti-PD-1-resistant metastatic lung cancer. Sequencing used immunoSEQ v3. Profiled with immunoSEQ multiplex PCR; TCRdb holds only in-frame clones, not every one. The sample yields around 59,000 clones, approximately 69% seen once. Time point in this sample: pre-treatment sample, taken before nivolumab and TIL therapy. The source material was blood, sampled at baseline. These receptors all stem from a person between 25 and 79 years old with non-small cell lung cancer.

The chain couples TRBV10-3 to TRBJ2-7; 10 nucleotides agree with TRBD2. Germline assignment: CDR1 ENHRY and CDR2 SYGVKD. V lost 5 bases to trimming and J lost 0 bases; unmatched junction nucleotides: 10. This CDR3 is built from 17 residues. The CDR3 protein is CAISYGPSGGTSYEQYF. Here the CDR3 DNA reads TGTGCCATCAGTTATGGTCCTAGCGGGGGAACCTCCTACGAGCAGTACTTC.

This clone was found a few times. The V gene is TRBV15, the J gene TRBJ1-2; D unclear. This CDR3 has 13 amino acids. Trimming stripped 5 bases from V and 4 bases from J, with 11 bases between. CDR1 LNHNV and CDR2 YYDKDF come from the germline V gene (reference sequence). The CDR3 nucleotides read TGTGCCACCAGCGGATTGGACGGCTATGGCTACACCTTC. Translated, it gives CATSGLDGYGYTF.

The J gene is TRBJ2-1, the V gene TRBV19; D gene unclear. Germline CDR1 and CDR2: LNHDA and SQIVND (reference sequence). The V gene lost 3 bases and the J gene lost 9 bases, with 12 bases spanning the gap. There are 13 residues in the CDR3. The CDR3 DNA sequence: TGTGCCAGTAGTATCGTCCGGACCGGTGAGCAGTTCTTC. Amino acid sequence: CASSIVRTGEQFF.

This clone came up a few times. V and J are TRBV28 and TRBJ2-5; a weak D match, TRBD1 (5 bases). Germline CDR1 is MDHEN and CDR2 is SYDVKM. V was shortened by 2 bases and J by 3 bases, with 7 bases between the two germline ends. The CDR3 covers 13 residues. The CDR3 sequence is CASSLTREETQYF. In nucleotides, the CDR3 is TGTGCCAGCAGTTTAACCAGGGAAGAGACCCAGTACTTC.

This CDR3 reads CAISPNRDRGVYEQFF. The CDR3 nucleotides are TGTGCCATCAGCCCCAACCGGGACAGGGGGGTCTATGAGCAGTTCTTC. The gene calls are TRBV10-3 and TRBJ2-1, with 11 bases lining up with TRBD1. The CDR3 is made up of 16 amino acids. Trimming cost V 6 bases and J 8 bases; bases outside gene matches: 12. Germline lookup yields CDR1 ENHRY and CDR2 SYGVKD.

The genes are TRBV7-9 and TRBJ1-2, with TRBD1 as a possible D gene (5 bases). The CDR3 sequence is 12 residues long. Trimming removed 8 bases from V and 5 bases from J, with 12 bases in between. The germline CDR1 and CDR2 sequences are SEHNR and FQNEAQ (reference sequence). CDR3 sequence: CASRGDEYGYTF. The CDR3 DNA follows: TGTGCCAGCCGGGGGGACGAGTATGGCTACACCTTC.

The chain uses TRBV29-1 and TRBJ1-1, with D possibly matching TRBD1 (5 bases). Germline V gene lookup returns CDR1 SQVTM and CDR2 ANQGSEA. The CDR3 is made up of 13 amino acids. V was pared by 8 bases and J by 0 bases, with 13 bases between. CDR3 nucleotide sequence: TGCAGCACCCTAGGGGCTTTGAACACTGAAGCTTTCTTT. Translation: CSTLGALNTEAFF.

The chain is built from TRBV6-1 and TRBJ1-2, with D possibly TRBD1 on 6 matching bases. The V gene's germline CDR1 is MNHNS and CDR2 SASEGT. The CDR3 loop spans 14 amino acids. The ends were cut back, 1 base at V and 4 bases at J, with 10 bases in the middle. CDR3 coding DNA: TGTGCCAGCAGTGAAGGCAGGGGCCTCTATGGCTACACCTTC. It translates to CASSEGRGLYGYTF.

The rearrangement uses TRBV7-8 and TRBJ1-3; D ambiguous. Trimming left V 3 bases short and J 0 bases short, with 9 bases between. This CDR3 comprises 15 residues. CDR1 is SGHVS, CDR2 FQNEAQ, per germline. The CDR3 coding sequence is TGTGCCAGCAGCTTTCAGAGCTACTCTGGAAACACCATATATTTT. Residues: CASSFQSYSGNTIYF.